This T cell receptor (beta chain) was recorded in a study of molecular identifiers for immune sequencing clone quantification. This clonotype was found once. Its target is unknown. A much larger clone lies a single base off, so this may be a read error. Naive CD8 sequencing libraries were generated from 20,000 to 1,000,000 sorted cells, with 10%, 30% or 50% RNA as input. Study results and caveats: Clones of above 20 RNA copies carried over 99% of effector molecules; in naive cells they carried under 1%.

The bulk TCR libraries were made with methods described before and with listed TCR primers. TCRdb re-analysed the PCR reads in MiXCR, keeping a single row per CDR3 protein. The sample comprises under 800,000 distinct CDR3 sequences, about 25% of which are singletons, and 0.78% rests with the top ten. CDR3 length equals 16 residues. CDR1 is DFQATT and CDR2 is SNEGSKA in the germline V gene (reference sequence). This chain uses TRBV20-1 with TRBJ2-3, with D possibly matching TRBD2 (6 bases). Sample: naive CD8+ T cells from blood, with Jurkat cell RNA spiked in. Subset given: FACS-sorted CD8+CD4-CCR7+CD45RA+ naive T cells. The receptor comes from a human donor in good health. Some libraries in this study had Jurkat cell RNA spiked in. The CDR3 protein is CGASDTWASATDTQYF. The DNA for the CDR3 is TGCGGTGCTAGTGACACGTGGGCTAGCGCCACAGATACGCAGTATTTT.